This T cell receptor beta chain was recorded in a study of CXCR3-negative and CXCR3-positive naive CD8 T cells. Study overall: Roughly 150 million TRB reads were obtained overall (about 1.5 +/- 0.3 million per library).

Germline V gene data show CDR1 as MDHEN and CDR2 as SYDVKM. The CDR3 totals 16 residues. Broader study findings: Expression of CXCR3 was partially reduced after cryopreservation, and fresh PBMCs were used in most assays. With surface CD5 comparable between naive subsets, TCR strength was estimated using properties derived from the TRB CDR3. Diversity ran similarly high across both naive subsets but far lower in memory CD8+ cells.

The authors made the TRB cDNA libraries by 5' RACE using UMI labels. TCRdb re-called the 5' RACE reads; every CDR3 protein appears as one record, without DNA. The table lists about 48,000 distinct CDR3 sequences, with over 14% in the top ten. Comments on this clonotype: Its antigen is unknown.

The sequence came from a human donor in good health. Some clones in this sample may be carry-over from other donors' samples. V usage is TRBV28 and J usage is TRBJ2-5; TCRdb proposes TRBD2, but this gene call is untestable without DNA. Material: memory CD8+ T cells from blood. The chain's CDR3 is CASSPGLAGLQETQYF.